This TCR beta chain was captured in a study of cytomegalovirus exposure and HLA in healthy donors. PCR involved 60 Vbeta and 13 Jbeta primers. Assay used: immunoSEQ multiplex PCR; TCRdb lists only in-frame clones, some missing. The table shows some 120,000 clones, with approximately 10% occurring only once. The CDR3 length is 18 residues. V was cut by 1 base and J by 10 bases, with 27 bases left in between. CDR1 and CDR2 from the germline V gene are SGHTS and YDEGEE. This clone was observed a few times. In the same sample, other DNA sequences code for this CDR3. The gene calls are TRBV5-8 and TRBJ1-5, with a possible D match to TRBD1 (5 bases). The sequence was obtained from a woman under 30 in good health and CMV-seropositive. The sequenced sample consisted of PBMCs. In DNA form, the CDR3 reads TGTGCCAGCAGCTTGACCGACGGGGGTGTTCCCGAAATCAGCCCCCAGCATTTT. This sequence encodes CASSLTDGGVPEISPQHF.